This T cell receptor (beta chain) stems from a study of PD-1 blockade in classical Hodgkin lymphoma. Study observations and caveats: The authors excluded patients who started nivolumab under 1 year after ASCT.

Libraries were prepared by immunoSEQ multiplex PCR; TCRdb keeps only in-frame clonotypes and omits some of them. The repertoire has 30,000 or so clones, 90% of them found once; the top ten carry 0.2% to 0.3%. All trial patients relapsed after autologous stem cell transplantation. Purification of CD4+ T cells from thawed PBMCs was achieved by magnetic negative selection. As to this clone: What it binds is unknown. At one end the junction does not follow the germline gene, possibly because of a read error.

CDR3 length: 15 residues. The V gene's germline CDR1 is LGHNT and CDR2 FRNRAP. The clonotype originates from a human donor with classical Hodgkin lymphoma. The V gene is TRBV12-5, the J gene TRBJ1-5; 9 nucleotides agree with TRBD1. The sample consisted of CD4+ T cells from blood, taken at baseline. CDR3 sequence: CASGLTTGGNQPQHF. CDR3 DNA: TGTGCTAGTGGTTTGACCACAGGGGGCAACCAGCCCCAGCATTTT.